A selection of T cell receptor beta chains follows, all from one sample in a study of blood T cells in healthy people across ages. Each CDR3 protein is one row after TCRdb ran MiXCR on the 5' RACE reads. The table has approximately 2,000,000 distinct CDR3 sequences, approximately 40% seen once; the top ten hold roughly 23%. The sample was blood. Receptors were obtained from a human donor in good health. The CDR3 runs from the conserved cysteine through the conserved F or W. A D gene is named only where the DNA matches it firmly. Clone size is stated in some rows and not others, as once, few, many or a class when expanded.

TRBJ1-2 . TRBV6-5 TRBD1 TGTGCCAGCAGTTACTCGACAGGGGGTGTCTATGGCTACACCTTC CASSYSTGGVYGYTF
TRBJ1-2 . TRBV9 . TGTGCCAGCAGCCCGCAGGGGTTTGCTGGCTACACCTTC CASSPQGFAGYTF
TRBJ1-5 few TRBV12-3/TRBV12-4 TRBD1 TGTGCCAGCAGTTTCCGGGACAGTCTTGGAAGGCATTTT CASSFRDSLGRHF
TRBJ2-3 . TRBV6-1 TRBD2 TGTGCCACCAATAGCGGGGGGAGGACAGATACGCAGTATTTT CATNSGGRTDTQYF
TRBJ2-3 . TRBV6-2/TRBV6-3 TRBD2 TGTGCCAGCAGTTACTCGGGCGGCGGGGGGGCGGATACGCAGTATTTT CASSYSGGGGADTQYF
TRBJ2-7 few TRBV20-1 . TGCAGTGCTAGAGATGGAAGCAGGGACTACGAGCAGTACTTC CSARDGSRDYEQYF
TRBJ1-4 . TRBV7-2 . TGTGCCAGCAGCTTAGTTGGGAATGAAAAACTGTTTTTT CASSLVGNEKLFF
TRBJ1-6 few TRBV6-5 . TGTGCCAGCAGTCCCTCGACCTGGATTAATTCACCCCTCCATTTT CASSPSTWINSPLHF
TRBJ2-5 few TRBV5-1 . TGCGCCAGCAGCCGATTATCTACAGGGAGCCAAGAGACCCAGTACTTC CASSRLSTGSQETQYF
TRBJ2-5 . TRBV7-2 TRBD1 TGTGCCAGCAGCTTAGCAGGGGGCTTGTTGGAGACCCAGTACTTC CASSLAGGLLETQYF
TRBJ2-1 few TRBV20-1 TRBD2 TGCAGTGCTAGAGCCGGACTAGCGGGGGTCAATGAGCAGTTCTTC CSARAGLAGVNEQFF
TRBJ2-5 few TRBV7-2 . TGTGCCAGCAGCTTAGCGGGGGTTATGGAGACCCAGTACTTC CASSLAGVMETQYF
TRBJ2-7 . TRBV21-1 . TGTGCCAGCAGCAAAGACCCAGGGCGTTGGGGGGCCGATCACGAGCAGTACTTC CASSKDPGRWGADHEQYF
TRBJ2-3 few TRBV7-2 TRBD1 TGTGCCACCCACGGACAGGGGGTCAGCACAGATACGCAGTATTTT CATHGQGVSTDTQYF
TRBJ2-1 few TRBV25-1 . TGTGCCAGCAGTCCCTGGTTGGGAGATGAGCAGTTCTTC CASSPWLGDEQFF
TRBJ1-3 . TRBV7-8 . TGTGCCAGCAGCTTGGCCGGGGGAAGAGGAGCACAAGGAAACACCATATATTTT CASSLAGGRGAQGNTIYF
TRBJ2-7 . TRBV20-1 . TGCAGTGCTGGTAAGCAGACCTACGAGCAGTACTTC CSAGKQTYEQYF
TRBJ2-7 . TRBV12-3/TRBV12-4 . TGTGCCAGCAGTTTAGGAAGCCCGGCCTACGAGCAGTACTTC CASSLGSPAYEQYF
TRBJ1-2 . TRBV6-5 . TGTGCCAGCAGTTCGACGATAGGCTACACCTTC CASSSTIGYTF
TRBJ2-5 few TRBV7-9 TRBD2 TGTGCCAGCGCCCCTTATGTAGCTAGCGGGACCCAAGAGACCCAGTACTTC CASAPYVASGTQETQYF
TRBJ2-5 . TRBV24-1 TRBD2 TGTGCCACCAGTGATTTGGGGACTACAGAAAAAGAGACCCAGTACTTC CATSDLGTTEKETQYF
TRBJ2-5 few TRBV7-9 TRBD1 TGTGCCAGCAGCTTTCAAACAGGGGATAGGGAGACCCAGTACTTC CASSFQTGDRETQYF
TRBJ1-2 . TRBV28 TRBD1 TGTGCCAGCAGACCAACTACAGGGGGCAATGGCTACACCTTC CASRPTTGGNGYTF
TRBJ2-5 . TRBV5-5 . TGTGCCAGCAGCTTGGGCAGGGTGGGGTCAGAGACCCAGTACTTC CASSLGRVGSETQYF
TRBJ2-5 . TRBV4-3 . TGCGCCAGCAGCCAAGCAGGGACCCAGTACTTC CASSQAGTQYF
TRBJ1-5 . TRBV20-1 TRBD1 TGCAGTGCTAGATCGGACAGGTTAGGTCAGCCCCAGCATTTT CSARSDRLGQPQHF
TRBJ1-1 . TRBV5-1 . TGCGCCAGCAAGGCAGCGGACGGGGCTGAAGCTTTCTTT CASKAADGAEAFF
TRBJ1-2 few TRBV24-1 TRBD1 TGTGCCACCAGTGCTTCAACGGACAGGACCGGCTACACCTTC CATSASTDRTGYTF
TRBJ1-1 . TRBV6-5 . TGTGCCAGCAGTTACCTGGGCTTGAACACTGAAGGTTTCTTT CASSYLGLNTEGFF
TRBJ2-1 few TRBV15 TRBD2 TGTGCCACCAGCGTACGCGGGGGGCGGGTAAATGAGCAGTTCTTC CATSVRGGRVNEQFF
TRBJ1-1 once TRBV15 TRBD1 TGTGCCACCAGCAGAGGGACAGGTGAAGCTTTCTTT CATSRGTGEAFF
TRBJ1-1 few TRBV7-8 TRBD1 TGTGCCAGCAGCTTAGTTGGGACAGGGGTCTCTGAAGCTTTCTTT CASSLVGTGVSEAFF
TRBJ1-2 few TRBV15 . TGTGCCACCAGCATCACCAACTATGGCTACACCTTC CATSITNYGYTF
TRBJ2-7 . TRBV12-3/TRBV12-4 TRBD2 TGTGCCAGCAGTGGACCCGGGGGGGCCTACGAGCAGTACTTC CASSGPGGAYEQYF
TRBJ2-5 few TRBV7-9 TRBD1 TGTGCCAGCAGCTCCTCAGGACAGGTACAAGAGACCCAGTACTTC CASSSSGQVQETQYF
TRBJ2-1 . TRBV9 TRBD2 TGTGCCCGGGGCTTAGCGGGGGGGCAATACAATGAGCAGTTCTTC CARGLAGGQYNEQFF
TRBJ2-1 . TRBV6-1 TRBD2 TGTGCCAGCAGAGCCGGACTAGCGGGATACAATGAGCAGTTCTTC CASRAGLAGYNEQFF
TRBJ1-2 . TRBV12-3/TRBV12-4 . TGTGCCAGCAGTCCCCGACAGAAGTTCAACTATGGCTACACCTTC CASSPRQKFNYGYTF
TRBJ2-3 . TRBV6-4 TRBD2 TGTGCCGGCAGTGAGGGACTAGCGGGCACAGATACGCAGTATTTT CAGSEGLAGTDTQYF
TRBJ2-1 once TRBV28 . TGTGCCAGCAGTTTGATCCCGCTGGAGGGAAGTAACTACAATGAGCAGTTCTTC CASSLIPLEGSNYNEQFF
TRBJ2-5 . TRBV29-1 . TGCAGCGTCGACCTGCGAGGGGGCCAGTACTTC CSVDLRGGQYF
TRBJ1-1 few TRBV12-3/TRBV12-4 . TGTGCCAGCAGTTTCGCGCGGGGGGCTGAAGCTTTCTTT CASSFARGAEAFF
TRBJ2-1 . TRBV7-3 TRBD1 TGTGCCAGCAGCTTCGAGCCGACAGGGGGGGGTTACAATGAGCAGTTCTTC CASSFEPTGGGYNEQFF
TRBJ2-7 . TRBV11-1 TRBD1 TGTGCCAGCAGCTTAGCCGGGACAGATAAATCCTACGAGCAGTACTTC CASSLAGTDKSYEQYF
TRBJ2-3 . TRBV20-1 . TGCAGTGCCCCTAGCGCTGGCACAGATACGCAGTATTTT CSAPSAGTDTQYF
TRBJ2-7 . TRBV11-1 TRBD1 TGTGCCAGCAGCTCTGTTCCCGGGACAGGGGGAGACTTCTACGAGCAGTACTTC CASSSVPGTGGDFYEQYF
TRBJ1-5 . TRBV6-1 . TGTGCCAGCAGGGGGCGGGGGCAGATATCCCAGCATTTT CASRGRGQISQHF
TRBJ2-7 few TRBV4-1 TRBD1 TGCGCCAGCAGCCAAGGCCCTGGGACAGACTACGAGCAGTACTTC CASSQGPGTDYEQYF
TRBJ2-5 . TRBV9 . TGTGCCAGCAGCGTAGCTGGGGGGACTGCAAATTCGCAAGAGACCCAGTACTTC CASSVAGGTANSQETQYF
TRBJ2-4 . TRBV5-4 . TGTGCCAGCAGCGTCAAAAACATTCAGTACTTC CASSVKNIQYF
TRBJ2-7 few TRBV4-3 . TGCGCCAGCAGCCGGACCGGGAGTAACTCCTACGAGCAGTACTTC CASSRTGSNSYEQYF
TRBJ2-7 . TRBV6-2/TRBV6-3 . TGTGCCAGCAGAACTACAGGTGGAGACTTCGAGCAGTACTTC CASRTTGGDFEQYF
TRBJ2-3 . TRBV4-2 . TGTGCCAGCAGCCCCTTCCCAGAAGATACGCAGTATTTT CASSPFPEDTQYF
TRBJ2-1 few TRBV7-9 TRBD2 TGTGCCAGCAGCCCCGCGGGAGGGGGGGCTTACAATGAGCAGTTCTTC CASSPAGGGAYNEQFF
TRBJ1-5 . TRBV6-1 . TGTGCCAGCAGTGAAAGCGGGGGCTATCAGCCCCAGCATTTT CASSESGGYQPQHF
TRBJ2-5 . TRBV2 . TGTGCTTCAGGGGGGGACTTTGGGACCCAGTACTTC CASGGDFGTQYF
TRBJ1-2 . TRBV20-1 . TGCAGTGCACCAGCGGGCACCTATGGCTACACCTTC CSAPAGTYGYTF
TRBJ1-1 few TRBV7-2 . TGTGCCAGCAGCTTATACGTAGGGGAAACTGAAGCTTTCTTT CASSLYVGETEAFF
TRBJ2-1 . TRBV20-1 TRBD2 TGCAGTGCTAGAGGCTTGAGCGGGGGGGACAATGAGCAGTTCTTC CSARGLSGGDNEQFF